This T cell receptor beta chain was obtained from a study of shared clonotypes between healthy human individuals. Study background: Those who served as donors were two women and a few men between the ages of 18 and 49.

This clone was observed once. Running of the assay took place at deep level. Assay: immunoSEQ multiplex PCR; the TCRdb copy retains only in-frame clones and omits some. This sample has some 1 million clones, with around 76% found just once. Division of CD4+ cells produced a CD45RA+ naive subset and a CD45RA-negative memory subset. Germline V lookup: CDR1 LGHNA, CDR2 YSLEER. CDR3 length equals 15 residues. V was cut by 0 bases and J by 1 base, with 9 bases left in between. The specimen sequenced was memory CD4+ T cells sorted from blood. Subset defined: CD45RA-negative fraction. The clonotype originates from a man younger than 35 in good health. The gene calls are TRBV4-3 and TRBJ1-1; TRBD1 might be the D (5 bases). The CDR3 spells CASSQEKQANTEAFF. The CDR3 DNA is TGCGCCAGCAGCCAAGAAAAACAGGCGAACACTGAAGCTTTCTTT.